One T cell receptor (beta chain) is described in this entry. Primers for the PCR totalled 60 Vbeta and 13 Jbeta. TCRdb's table, derived via immunoSEQ multiplex PCR, lists solely in-frame clones and lacks some. The table has approximately 200,000 clones, over 65% seen once. The sample belongs to a study of cytomegalovirus exposure and HLA in healthy donors. The CDR3 has 13 residues. CDR1 is SGHAT, CDR2 FQNNGV, per germline. V dropped 2 bases and J dropped 1 base, with 5 bases sitting between them. Sequencing input: PBMCs. The sequence was obtained from a boy aged 2 to 9 in good health and CMV-seronegative. The chain is built from TRBV11-2 and TRBJ2-5, with D unclear. This CDR3 reads CASSLLVQETQYF. The CDR3 DNA reads TGTGCCAGCAGCTTACTAGTCCAAGAGACCCAGTACTTC.